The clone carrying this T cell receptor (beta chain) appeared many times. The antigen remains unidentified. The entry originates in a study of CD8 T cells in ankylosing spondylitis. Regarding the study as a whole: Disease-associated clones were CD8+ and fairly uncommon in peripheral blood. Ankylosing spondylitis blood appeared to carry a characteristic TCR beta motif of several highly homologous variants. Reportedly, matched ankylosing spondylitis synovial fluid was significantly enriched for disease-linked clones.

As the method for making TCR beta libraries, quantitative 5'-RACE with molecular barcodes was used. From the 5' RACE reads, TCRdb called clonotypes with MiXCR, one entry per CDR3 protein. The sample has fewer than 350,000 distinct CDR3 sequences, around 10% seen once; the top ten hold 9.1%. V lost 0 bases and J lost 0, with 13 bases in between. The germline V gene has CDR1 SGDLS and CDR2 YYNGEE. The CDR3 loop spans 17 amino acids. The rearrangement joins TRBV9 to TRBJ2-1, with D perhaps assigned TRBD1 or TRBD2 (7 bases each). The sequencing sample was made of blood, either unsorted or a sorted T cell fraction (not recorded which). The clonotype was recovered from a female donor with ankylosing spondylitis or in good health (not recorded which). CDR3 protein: CASSVGGGDSSYNEQFF. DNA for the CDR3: TGTGCCAGCAGCGTAGGAGGGGGGGACAGCTCCTACAATGAGCAGTTCTTC.